This T cell receptor beta chain comes out of a study of T cell responses to AZD1222 COVID-19 vaccine. Study findings and constraints: In a largely white British group with more females than males, clonal diversity was possibly underestimated. It was only six AZD1222 recipients who were seropositive at baseline.

V lost 2 bases and J 12 bases, leaving 20 bases between the germline ends. This CDR3 spans 15 amino acids. Per the germline V gene, CDR1 is MNHEY and CDR2 is SVGAGI. For this clone: What it binds is unknown.

Profiling relied on immunoSEQ multiplex PCR, and the TCRdb table lists in-frame clones only, not all of them. The table records 150,000 to 200,000 clones, around 89% of them present only once. The chain links TRBV6-5 to TRBJ2-1; no clear D. This receptor was obtained from an adult in good health. The material sequenced was peripheral blood, taken on day 0 of AZD1222 vaccination. The CDR3 spells CASSYPDDYYLGQFF. As DNA, the CDR3 is TGTGCCAGCAGTTACCCCGATGATTACTATCTGGGGCAGTTCTTC.